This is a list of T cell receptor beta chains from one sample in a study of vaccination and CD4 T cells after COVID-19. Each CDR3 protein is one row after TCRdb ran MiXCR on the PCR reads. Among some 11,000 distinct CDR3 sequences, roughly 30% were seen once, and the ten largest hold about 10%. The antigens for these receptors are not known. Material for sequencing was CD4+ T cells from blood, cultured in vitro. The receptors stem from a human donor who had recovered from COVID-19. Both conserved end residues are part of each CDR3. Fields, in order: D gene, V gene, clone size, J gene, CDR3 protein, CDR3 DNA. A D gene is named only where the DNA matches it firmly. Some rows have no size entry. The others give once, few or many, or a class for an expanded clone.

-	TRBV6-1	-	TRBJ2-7	CASSDTDSSYEQYF	TGTGCCAGCAGTGATACGGATTCCTCCTACGAGCAGTACTTC
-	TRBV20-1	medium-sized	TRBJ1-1	CSARWGFGEAFF	TGCAGTGCTAGATGGGGATTCGGTGAAGCTTTCTTT
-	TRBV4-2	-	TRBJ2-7	CASSQMEGAEQYF	TGTGCCAGCAGCCAAATGGAAGGGGCCGAGCAGTACTTC
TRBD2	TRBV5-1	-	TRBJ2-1	CASSLVGGRAHNEQFF	TGCGCCAGCAGCTTGGTGGGCGGGAGGGCCCACAATGAGCAGTTCTTC
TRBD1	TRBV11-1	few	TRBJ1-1	CASSFDYRGNTEAFF	TGTGCCAGCAGCTTCGATTACAGGGGGAACACTGAAGCTTTCTTT
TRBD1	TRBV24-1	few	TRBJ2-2	CATSDPTGVSGELFF	TGTGCCACCAGTGATCCGACAGGGGTCTCCGGGGAGCTGTTTTTT
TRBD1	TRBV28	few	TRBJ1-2	CASEGQGVRGYTF	TGTGCCAGCGAGGGACAGGGTGTTCGCGGCTACACCTTC
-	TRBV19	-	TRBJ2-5	CASSVTGRETQYF	TGTGCCAGTAGTGTGACAGGTCGGGAGACCCAGTACTTC
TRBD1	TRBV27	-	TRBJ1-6	CASRPNRGNSPLHF	TGTGCCAGCAGACCAAACAGGGGCAATTCACCCCTCCACTTT
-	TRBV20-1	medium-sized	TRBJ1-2	CSASLGREEDGYTF	TGCAGTGCCTCCCTCGGCAGGGAGGAGGATGGCTACACCTTC
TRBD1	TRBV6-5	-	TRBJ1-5	CASSSLGTDRGEAHF	TGTGCCAGCAGTTCTTTGGGGACAGATAGAGGTGAGGCGCATTTT
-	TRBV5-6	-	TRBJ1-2	CASSLGRGEGYTF	TGTGCCAGCAGCCTCGGGAGGGGGGAAGGCTACACCTTC
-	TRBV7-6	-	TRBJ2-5	CASSLGQGQRETQYF	TGTGCCAGCAGCTTAGGGCAGGGGCAGAGAGAGACCCAGTACTTC
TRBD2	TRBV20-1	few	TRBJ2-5	CSALPGGGGETQYF	TGCAGTGCCCTCCCCGGCGGGGGGGGAGAGACCCAGTACTTC
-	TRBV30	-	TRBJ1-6	CAWRGRMDNSPLHF	TGTGCCTGGAGGGGACGGATGGATAATTCACCCCTCCACTTT
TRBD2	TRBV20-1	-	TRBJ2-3	CSARRTSGGWTDTQYF	TGCAGTGCTAGACGGACTAGCGGGGGGTGGACAGATACGCAGTATTTT
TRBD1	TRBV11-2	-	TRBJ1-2	CASSLGQGDYGYTF	TGTGCCAGCAGCCTAGGACAGGGGGACTATGGCTACACCTTC
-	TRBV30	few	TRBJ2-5	CAWSVGGPETQYF	TGTGCCTGGAGTGTAGGGGGGCCGGAGACCCAGTACTTC
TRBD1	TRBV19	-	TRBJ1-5	CASSTGQGAVQPQHF	TGTGCCAGTAGTACCGGACAGGGGGCTGTTCAGCCCCAGCATTTT
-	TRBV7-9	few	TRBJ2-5	CASSSGRLQETQYF	TGTGCCAGCAGCTCGGGACGTTTGCAAGAGACCCAGTACTTC
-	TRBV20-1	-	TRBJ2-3	CSARDLASDSTDTQYF	TGCAGTGCTAGAGATCTGGCTAGCGATAGCACAGATACGCAGTATTTT
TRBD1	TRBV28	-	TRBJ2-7	CASRMGGTGAEQYF	TGTGCCAGCAGGATGGGAGGGACAGGGGCCGAGCAGTACTTC
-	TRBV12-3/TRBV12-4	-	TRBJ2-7	CASSPQTGASYEQYF	TGTGCCAGCAGTCCCCAAACAGGAGCCTCCTACGAGCAGTACTTC
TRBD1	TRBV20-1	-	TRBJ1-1	CSARQGAERTEAFF	TGCAGTGCTCGACAGGGGGCAGAGAGGACTGAAGCTTTCTTT
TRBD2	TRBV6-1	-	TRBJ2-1	CASSVRLAGSPEQFF	TGTGCCAGCAGTGTACGACTAGCGGGGAGCCCGGAGCAGTTCTTC
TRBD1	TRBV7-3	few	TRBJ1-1	CASSFEGATEAFF	TGTGCCAGCAGCTTTGAGGGGGCGACTGAAGCTTTCTTT
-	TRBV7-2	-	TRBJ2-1	CASSRNGEGGGQFF	TGTGCCAGCAGCCGAAACGGGGAGGGGGGAGGGCAGTTCTTC
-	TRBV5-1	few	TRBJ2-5	CASSLHLQETQYF	TGCGCCAGCAGCTTACACCTCCAAGAGACCCAGTACTTC
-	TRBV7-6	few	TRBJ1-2	CASGVGSYGYTF	TGTGCCAGCGGGGTGGGGTCCTATGGCTACACCTTC